The next 25 T cell receptor beta chains were all read from a single sample in a study of T cells in Graves' hyperthyroidism and ophthalmopathy. Researchers took RNA transcripts and amplified the TCR beta CDR3 regions from them. The study used the HTBI primer set for a first-round RT-PCR of the TCR CDR3. A single record per CDR3 protein comes from TCRdb applying MiXCR to the multiplex PCR reads. The profile shows hundreds of thousands of distinct CDR3 sequences, 15% to 20% of them singletons. Sequencing was carried out using blood. Receptors originate from a man aged 40-55 years with Graves' ophthalmopathy.

This clonotype was detected a few times. The chain employs TRBV20-1 and TRBJ2-6; D uncertain. V dropped 6 bases and J dropped 0 bases, with 15 bases sitting between them. The CDR3 is 16 amino acids. Germline V gene data show CDR1 as DFQATT and CDR2 as SNEGSKA (reference sequence). The CDR3, as DNA: TGCAGTGCCCGAAAGCCGGTTACCTCTGGGGCCAACGTCCTGACTTTC. This encodes CSARKPVTSGANVLTF.

The gene calls are TRBV6-1 and TRBJ2-1, with D possibly matching TRBD2 (6 bases). The CDR3 is made up of 16 amino acids. Between the trimmed V and J ends, which lost 5 bases and 8 bases, there was a span of 22 bases. Germline CDR1 and CDR2: MNHNS and SASEGT. The CDR3 DNA follows: TGTGCCAGCAGTCGTGGTGAGGGTAGCGGACGGGATGAGCAGTTCTTC. The encoded protein is CASSRGEGSGRDEQFF.

This clonotype was counted many times. The gene calls are TRBV18 and TRBJ2-7; 7 bases agree with TRBD2. With V trimmed by 4 bases and J by 3 bases, 6 bases remained unmatched. Germline assignment: CDR1 KGHSH and CDR2 LQKENI. The CDR3 sequence is 14 residues long. The CDR3 DNA is TGTGCCAGCTCACTAGAGCGGGGAGGCTACGAGCAGTACTTC. It encodes CASSLERGGYEQYF.

The chain employs TRBV11-2 and TRBJ1-4; a possible D gene is TRBD1 (5 bases). V dropped 3 bases and J dropped 8 bases, with 13 bases sitting between them. The CDR3 consists of 14 residues. CDR1 and CDR2 (germline): SGHAT, FQNNGV. Here the CDR3 DNA reads TGTGCCAGCAGCTTGATAAGAGGGGACGAAAAACTGTTTTTT. Protein product: CASSLIRGDEKLFF. Full variable domain (rest looked up from reference TRBV11-2 and TRBJ1-4): EAGVAQSPRYKIIEKRQSVAFWCNPISGHATLYWYQQILGQGPKLLIQFQNNGVVDDSQLPKDRFSAERLKGVDSTLKIQPAKLEDSAVYLCASSLIRGDEKLFFGSGTQLSVL.

This clonotype came up many times. The V call is TRBV7-9, the J call TRBJ2-2; D remains ambiguous. The germline CDR1 and CDR2 sequences are SEHNR and FQNEAQ (reference sequence). The CDR3 length is 16 residues. Trimming removed 1 base at V and 1 base at J, with 10 bases between. The CDR3: CASSLEWQLNTGELFF. CDR3 nucleotides: TGTGCCAGCAGCTTAGAGTGGCAGCTGAACACCGGGGAGCTGTTTTTT.

V and J are TRBV5-6 and TRBJ2-1; either TRBD1 or TRBD2 may fit D (6 bases each). The V end lost 4 bases, the J end lost 5 bases, and 13 bases lay between the germline ends. Germline V gene sequence: CDR1 SGHDT, CDR2 YYEEEE. The CDR3 contains 14 residues. The CDR3 protein is CASSPGDNNNEQFF. The DNA of the CDR3 is TGTGCCAGCAGCCCGGGGGACAACAACAATGAGCAGTTCTTC.

This clonotype has a count of ten or more. The gene calls are TRBV5-1 and TRBJ2-2, with TRBD2 identical over 11 bases. The CDR3 covers 15 residues. In germline, CDR1 is SGHRS, CDR2 YFSETQ. J was trimmed by 6 bases and V by 0 bases; bases with no gene match: 1. This CDR3 is CASSLALAGAGELFF. In DNA, the CDR3 is TGCGCCAGCAGCTTGGCACTAGCGGGAGCCGGGGAGCTGTTTTTT.

This chain joins TRBV5-1 and TRBJ2-5; TRBD2 is a possible D gene (6 bases). This CDR3 contains 13 residues. CDR1 is SGHRS and CDR2 is YFSETQ in the germline V gene. V was trimmed by 3 bases and J by 4 bases, leaving 10 bases between them. CDR3 region: CASSSMGGETQYF. CDR3 coding DNA: TGCGCCAGCAGCTCGATGGGGGGAGAGACCCAGTACTTC.

The table lists this clonotype with a few counts. J is TRBJ2-3 and V is TRBV9; the match to TRBD2 covers 11 bases. V dropped 0 bases and J dropped 4; count of bases not matched to a gene: 4. CDR3 length equals 16 residues. Germline values: CDR1 SGDLS, CDR2 YYNGEE. The CDR3 spells CASSVGLAGGADTQYF. DNA of the CDR3: TGTGCCAGCAGCGTAGGGCTAGCGGGAGGAGCAGATACGCAGTATTTT.

Details on this clonotype: Germline is not matched at one junction end, which may reflect a read error. J is TRBJ2-3 and V is TRBV5-1; 15 bases are a match to TRBD2. This CDR3 contains 16 residues. Germline V gives CDR1 SGHRS, CDR2 YFSETQ. CDR3 amino acids: CASSGGTSGRTDTQYF. The CDR3 DNA sequence: TGTGCCAGCAGCGGAGGGACTAGCGGGAGGACAGATACGCAGTATTTT. The full variable domain, completed using reference TRBV5-1 and TRBJ2-3, is KAGVTQTPRYLIKTRGQQVTLSCSPISGHRSVSWYQQTPGQGLQFLFEYFSETQRNKGNFPGRFSGRQFSNSRSEMNVSTLELGDSALYLCASSGGTSGRTDTQYFGPGTRLTVL.

The gene calls are TRBV4-3 and TRBJ2-7; the D gene is possibly TRBD1 (5 bases). Germline-derived CDR1 and CDR2 are LGHNA and YSLEER. Trimming shortened V by 0 bases and J by 2 bases, and 14 bases separated the two germline ends. This CDR3 spans 16 amino acids. In DNA, the CDR3 is TGCGCCAGCAGCCAAGATCTGGCAGGGTTACCCTACGAGCAGTACTTC. Amino acid sequence: CASSQDLAGLPYEQYF.

V is TRBV6-2 or TRBV6-3 and J is TRBJ2-6; 10 bases match TRBD2. The CDR3 consists of 19 residues. The germline CDR1 and CDR2 sequences are MNHEY and SVGEGT. V lost 6 bases, J lost 4 bases, and 15 bases stayed unmatched. This CDR3 is CASRNLAGGRGAGANVLTF. The CDR3 DNA reads as TGTGCCAGCAGGAATTTAGCGGGGGGCCGTGGAGCCGGGGCCAACGTCCTGACTTTC.

This clonotype showed up just a few times. The chain's CDR3 is CSVAQAGEVEYF. In DNA, the CDR3 is TGCAGCGTTGCGCAGGCGGGAGAGGTTGAGTACTTC. The chain carries TRBV29-1 and TRBJ2-5, with 7 positions matching TRBD2. Losses at the gene ends were 4 bases for V and 12 bases for J; bases not matched to a gene: 11. This CDR3 has 12 residues. Germline CDR1 is SQVTM and CDR2 is ANQGSEA.

The chain links TRBV20-1 to TRBJ2-1, with 8 bases lining up with TRBD2. Germline V lookup: CDR1 DFQATT, CDR2 SNEGSKA (reference sequence). With 6 bases clipped from V and 3 bases from J, the junction kept 4 bases outside the gene matches. This CDR3 contains 13 residues. CDR3 bases: TGCAGTGCCCCGGGACTAGGCTACAATGAGCAGTTCTTC. This codes for CSAPGLGYNEQFF.

The chain links TRBV20-1 to TRBJ2-6; TRBD2 aligns across 10 bases. V shed 3 bases, J shed 4 bases, and the junction held 15 bases outside the gene matches. Looked up from germline, CDR1 is DFQATT and CDR2 is SNEGSKA (reference sequence). This CDR3 region has 19 residues. Here the CDR3 reads CSARAPISGRTPGANVLTF. The CDR3 coding sequence is TGCAGTGCTAGGGCTCCCATTAGCGGGAGGACCCCCGGGGCCAACGTCCTGACTTTC.

This clonotype has just a few counts. The rearrangement joins TRBV27 to TRBJ1-2; 9 bases match TRBD1. The CDR3 length is 16 residues. Trimming at V came to 3 bases and at J to 0 bases, leaving 5 bases not matched to a gene. CDR1 and CDR2 (germline): MNHEY, SMNVEV (reference sequence). For the CDR3, the DNA is TGTGCCAGCAGTTTCAAGGGACAGGGAGCTAACTATGGCTACACCTTC. Translation gives CASSFKGQGANYGYTF.

Ten or more counts support this clonotype. The rearrangement links TRBV13 to TRBJ2-7; 8 bases are a match to TRBD2. The germline gives CDR1 PRHDT, CDR2 FYEKMQ (reference sequence). Unmatched junction bases numbered 8, after V lost 5 bases and J lost 5 bases. The CDR3 is 14 residues long. CDR3 loop: CASSPREGGHEQYF. The DNA for the CDR3 is TGTGCCAGCAGCCCCCGGGAGGGAGGTCACGAGCAGTACTTC.

V gene TRBV11-2 combines with J gene TRBJ2-7; 8 nucleotides agree with TRBD1. The germline V gene encodes CDR1 SGHAT and CDR2 FQNNGV. The CDR3 has 14 amino acids. V was clipped by 3 bases and J by 7 bases; unmatched bases: 8. The CDR3: CASSFGTGPGEQYF. The CDR3 DNA reads TGTGCCAGCAGCTTTGGGACAGGCCCGGGAGAGCAGTACTTC.

On this clonotype: A read error may be the cause here, since a much bigger clone is one base away. This sequence joins TRBV20-1 and TRBJ1-5; D gene uncertain. CDR3 length: 13 amino acids. Germline V lookup: CDR1 DFQATT, CDR2 SNEGSKA (reference sequence). The CDR3 nucleotides read TGCAGTGCTACCTTGGATAGCGATCAGCCCCAGCATTTT. Residues: CSATLDSDQPQHF.

This clonotype occurred many times. This sequence joins TRBV12-3 or TRBV12-4 and TRBJ2-5; 13 bases align to TRBD2. The CDR3 contains 15 residues. The junction had 4 bases not matched to a gene; V was cut back by 5 bases and J by 4 bases. The CDR3 reads CASSRTSGRGETQYF. The DNA of the CDR3 is TGTGCCAGCAGTCGGACTAGCGGGAGAGGAGAGACCCAGTACTTC.

The chain has TRBV7-2 and TRBJ1-4; D gene uncertain. The CDR3 runs 16 residues. V shed 5 bases and J shed 7 bases, with 20 bases lying between them. The germline V gene encodes CDR1 SGHTA and CDR2 FQGNSA. CDR3 protein: CASSRGLGVLIEKLFF. The CDR3 DNA follows: TGTGCCAGCAGCCGAGGCCTCGGGGTTTTAATTGAAAAACTGTTTTTT.

The chain carries TRBV29-1 and TRBJ1-4; D is possibly TRBD1 (5 bases). V dropped 0 bases and J dropped 8 bases, with 10 bases sitting between them. The CDR3 loop spans 13 amino acids. Per germline, CDR1 SQVTM and CDR2 ANQGSEA. The CDR3 sequence: CSVEETSGEKLFF. CDR3 coding DNA: TGCAGCGTTGAAGAAACCTCAGGGGAAAAACTGTTTTTT.

Points on this clonotype: Possible read error: a much larger clone is one base away. The J gene is TRBJ2-5, the V gene TRBV27; D remains unclear. From germline, CDR1 is MNHEY and CDR2 SMNVEV (reference sequence). This CDR3 is 15 amino acids long. The CDR3 is CAGSPTHFLGETQYF. In DNA form, the CDR3 reads TGTGCCGGCAGCCCTACCCACTTTCTAGGGGAGACCCAGTACTTC.

Turning to this clonotype: A much larger clone differs from this one at a single base, so this may be a read error. The V gene is TRBV5-1, the J gene TRBJ2-2, with 9 bases that match TRBD2. V trimming: 7 bases; J trimming: 2 bases; junction bases outside the gene matches: 18. Germline V lookup: CDR1 SGHRS, CDR2 YFSETQ. CDR3 length: 19 residues. The CDR3 nucleotides are TGCGCCAGCGGCGAAAGGGCTAGCGGGGTACGCCTTAACACCGGGGAGCTGTTTTTT. Protein sequence: CASGERASGVRLNTGELFF.

V gene TRBV11-2 combines with J gene TRBJ2-1; TRBD2 matches 14 bases. After removal of 8 bases from V and 2 bases from J, the junction contained 29 bases not matched to a gene. CDR3 size: 24 residues. Germline values: CDR1 SGHAT, CDR2 FQNNGV. The CDR3 loop reads CASGYPPTGTSGRIGARAYNEQFF. As DNA, the CDR3 is TGTGCCAGCGGATACCCCCCTACCGGGACTAGCGGGAGAATCGGGGCGAGGGCCTACAATGAGCAGTTCTTC.